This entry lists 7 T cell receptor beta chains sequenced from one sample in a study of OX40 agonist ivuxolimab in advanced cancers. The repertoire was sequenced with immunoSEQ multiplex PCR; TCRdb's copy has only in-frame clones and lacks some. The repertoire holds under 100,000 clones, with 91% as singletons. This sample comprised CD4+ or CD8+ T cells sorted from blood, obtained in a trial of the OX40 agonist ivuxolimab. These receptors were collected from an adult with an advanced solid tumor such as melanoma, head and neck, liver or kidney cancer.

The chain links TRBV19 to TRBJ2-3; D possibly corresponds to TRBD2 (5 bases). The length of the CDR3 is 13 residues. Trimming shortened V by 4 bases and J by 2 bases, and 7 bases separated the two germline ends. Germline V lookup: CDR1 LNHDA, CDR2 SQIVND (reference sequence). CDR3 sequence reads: CASSTTITDTQYF. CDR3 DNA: TGTGCCAGTAGTACGACTATCACAGATACGCAGTATTTT.

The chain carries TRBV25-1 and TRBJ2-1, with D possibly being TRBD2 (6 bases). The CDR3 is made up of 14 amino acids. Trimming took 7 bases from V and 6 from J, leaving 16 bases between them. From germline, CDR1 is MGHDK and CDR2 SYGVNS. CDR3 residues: CASTRPGTFNEQFF. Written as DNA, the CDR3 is TGTGCCAGCACCCGACCCGGGACTTTCAATGAGCAGTTCTTC.

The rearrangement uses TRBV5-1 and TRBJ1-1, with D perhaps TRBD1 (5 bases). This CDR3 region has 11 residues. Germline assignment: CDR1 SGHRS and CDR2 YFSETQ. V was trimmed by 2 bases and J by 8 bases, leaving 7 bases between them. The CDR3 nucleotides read TGCGCCAGCAGCTTCCGGGGGGAAGCTTTCTTT. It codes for CASSFRGEAFF.

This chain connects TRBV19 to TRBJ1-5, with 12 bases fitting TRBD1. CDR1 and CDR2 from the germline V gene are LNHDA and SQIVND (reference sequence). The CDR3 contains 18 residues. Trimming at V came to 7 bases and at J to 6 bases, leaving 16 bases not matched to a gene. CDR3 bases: TGTGCCAGTACCCCCGGGACAGGGGGCTTTAAGGCTAGTCAGCCCCAGCATTTT. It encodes CASTPGTGGFKASQPQHF.

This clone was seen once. CDR3 sequence (DNA): TGTGCCAGCAGACAGGGGGGTGAAAAACTGTTTTTT. Translated: CASRQGGEKLFF. The V and J genes are TRBV28 and TRBJ1-4; TRBD1 agrees at 8 bases. The CDR3 runs 12 residues. The junction had 1 base not matched to a gene; V was cut back by 6 bases and J by 7 bases. Germline CDR1 MDHEN, CDR2 SYDVKM.

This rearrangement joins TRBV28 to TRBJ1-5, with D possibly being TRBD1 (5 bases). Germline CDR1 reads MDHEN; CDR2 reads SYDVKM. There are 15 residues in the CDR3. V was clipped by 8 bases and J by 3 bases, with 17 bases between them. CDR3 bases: TGTGCCAGCGGGGGGTTGGTGGTTGACAATCAGCCCCAGCATTTT. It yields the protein CASGGLVVDNQPQHF.

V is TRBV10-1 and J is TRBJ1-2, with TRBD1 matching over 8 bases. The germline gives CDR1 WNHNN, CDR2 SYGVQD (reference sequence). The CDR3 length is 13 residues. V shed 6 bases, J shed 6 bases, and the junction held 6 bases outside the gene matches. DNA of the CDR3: TGCGCCAGCAGCGCGGACAGGGTGGATGGCTACACCTTC. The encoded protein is CASSADRVDGYTF.